The clone carrying this T cell receptor (beta chain) occurred many times. The source of the sample is a study of T-cell reconstitution after alpha-beta-depleted transplantation in children. As it was prepared, the TCRbeta library received unique molecular identifiers. Via MiXCR, TCRdb re-called the PCR reads, giving one row per CDR3 protein. The table has a few hundred thousand distinct CDR3 sequences, 9.7% seen once. The V end lost 4 bases, the J end lost 4 bases, and 16 bases lay between the germline ends. Germline V gene data show CDR1 as SQVTM and CDR2 as ANQGSEA. There are 14 residues in the CDR3.

The material sequenced was PBMCs from the stem cell graft donor, taken from the stem cell graft. This chain connects TRBV29-1 to TRBJ1-2; D perhaps matches TRBD1 (6 bases). The clonotype originates from a human donor who donated a stem cell graft to a child with SCID. CDR3 DNA sequence: TGCAGCGTTGCCGGGACACAGGACGGCTATGGCTACACCTTC. Its protein product is CSVAGTQDGYGYTF.